A selection of T cell receptor beta chains follows, all from one sample in a study of beta chain features in type 1 diabetes. Assay used: immunoSEQ multiplex PCR; TCRdb lists only in-frame clones, some missing. The sample shows about 470,000 clones, about 29% of them seen only once. Specimen: naive CD4+ T cells from blood. The source of these receptors is a man in his late teens or twenties in good health. The CDR3 runs from the conserved cysteine through the conserved F or W. D genes are given only for firm matches. Where a row states a size, it is once, few, many or the class of an expanded clone; other rows omit it.

clone size,J gene,D gene,V gene,CDR3 DNA,CDR3 protein
-,TRBJ2-7,-,TRBV28,TGTGCCAGCAGTTTGCTTAGACCTCCGCCCGAGCAGTACTTC,CASSLLRPPPEQYF
few,TRBJ2-7,TRBD2,TRBV7-2,TGTGCCAGCAGCTTAGGTCCTATACCGGGACTAGCGACCTACGAGCAGTACTTC,CASSLGPIPGLATYEQYF
-,TRBJ2-1,-,TRBV11-3,TGTGCCAGCAGCTCCATGTACGGTGAGCAGTTCTTC,CASSSMYGEQFF
few,TRBJ1-2,-,TRBV6-6,TGTGCCAGCTCGAGGGAAAACTATGGCTACACCTTC,CASSRENYGYTF
few,TRBJ2-3,-,TRBV4-1,TGCGCCAGCAGCCTCGGGCCCACAGATACGCAGTATTTT,CASSLGPTDTQYF
few,TRBJ2-7,-,TRBV9,TGTGCCAGCAGCCCGGAGGGACACTTCTCCTACGAGCAGTACTTC,CASSPEGHFSYEQYF
-,TRBJ2-3,-,TRBV7-2,TGTGCCAGCAGCTCCCGACAGGTGAGGACAGATACGCAGTATTTT,CASSSRQVRTDTQYF
-,TRBJ1-1,-,TRBV30,TGTGCCTGGACTCTGGACGATTATGATGAAGCTTTCTTT,CAWTLDDYDEAFF
once,TRBJ2-3,TRBD2,TRBV4-3,TGCGCCAGCAGCCAGCGACTAGCGGGTGATTGGGCGGATACGCAGTATTTT,CASSQRLAGDWADTQYF
-,TRBJ2-1,-,TRBV6-5,TGTGCCAGCATCGACACAGGGATGGAGCAGTTCTTC,CASIDTGMEQFF
once,TRBJ2-4,-,TRBV6-1,TGTGCCAGCAGTGAAGTTAGTGAACTAGCCAAAAACATTCAGTACTTC,CASSEVSELAKNIQYF
once,TRBJ2-5,TRBD2,TRBV5-1,TGCGCCAGCAGCCTGACTGGGACTCCAACGGGGGGATACCAAGAGACCCAGTACTTC,CASSLTGTPTGGYQETQYF
few,TRBJ2-4,-,TRBV9,TGTGCCAGCAGCGTAGGGACAACCAAAAACATTCAGTACTTC,CASSVGTTKNIQYF
few,TRBJ2-7,TRBD2,TRBV14,TGTGCCAGCAGCCAAGAAGGACTAGCAATCTACGAGCAGTACTTC,CASSQEGLAIYEQYF
-,TRBJ1-1,TRBD1,TRBV30,TGTGCCTGGAATCGACAGGGGGAAGCTTTCTTT,CAWNRQGEAFF
few,TRBJ2-7,TRBD2,TRBV7-2,TGTGCCAGCAGCCGCTCCGGGGGGAGGCAACCCGACGAGCAGTACTTC,CASSRSGGRQPDEQYF
-,TRBJ2-2,-,TRBV2,TGTGCCAGCAGTCGAAACACCGGGGAGCTGTTTTTT,CASSRNTGELFF
-,TRBJ2-7,TRBD2,TRBV19,TGTGCCAGTAGTTCTAGCGGGAAACTACCTGAGCAGTACTTC,CASSSSGKLPEQYF
-,TRBJ2-5,TRBD2,TRBV18,TGTGCCAGCTCACCTCTGCGGGGGTCAGAGACCCAGTACTTC,CASSPLRGSETQYF
few,TRBJ2-5,-,TRBV28,TGTGCCAGCAGGACTGGGCCCTCGGAGACCCAGTACTTC,CASRTGPSETQYF
-,TRBJ2-7,-,TRBV5-1,TGCGCCAGCAGCGGGTACGGTTCCTACGAGCAGTACTTC,CASSGYGSYEQYF
few,TRBJ2-1,TRBD2,TRBV7-2,TGTGCCAGCAGCTGGACTAGCGGGAGGATCAATGAGCAGTTCTTC,CASSWTSGRINEQFF
few,TRBJ2-2,TRBD1,TRBV14,TGTGCCAGCAGCCGGGGACAGGGGACCGGGGAGCTGTTTTTT,CASSRGQGTGELFF
-,TRBJ1-2,TRBD1,TRBV6-5,TGTGCCAGCAGCCAACAGGGGGGCCGCTCGAATAGCTACACCTTC,CASSQQGGRSNSYTF
-,TRBJ2-3,TRBD2,TRBV7-2,TGTGCCAGCAGTACAGCGGGACCGGCAAATACGCAGTATTTT,CASSTAGPANTQYF
-,TRBJ2-1,TRBD2,TRBV14,TGTGCCAGCAGTCGTAAGGCTAGCGGGGTACCCAGGCATGAGCAGTTCTTC,CASSRKASGVPRHEQFF
-,TRBJ2-3,TRBD2,TRBV2,TGTGCCAGCAGTCCTGGCGGGAGGGCCCGAACAGATACGCAGTATTTT,CASSPGGRARTDTQYF
few,TRBJ2-6,-,TRBV2,TGTGCCAGCAGTGGTGGCGGGCTCTCTGGGGCCAACGTCCTGACTTTC,CASSGGGLSGANVLTF
-,TRBJ2-7,-,TRBV18,TGTGCCAGCTCCCCCGGGGCTGTCGTCTACGAGCAGTACTTC,CASSPGAVVYEQYF
-,TRBJ1-1,TRBD1,TRBV7-3,TGTGCCAGCAGCCCGACAGGGCTCGCCACTGAAGCTTTCTTT,CASSPTGLATEAFF
-,TRBJ2-7,-,TRBV7-9,TGTGCCAGCCCCCCCGAGGGCTTCTCCTACGAGCAGTACTTC,CASPPEGFSYEQYF
-,TRBJ2-3,-,TRBV30,TGTGCCTGGAGGGGCGGGTCAGATACGCAGTATTTT,CAWRGGSDTQYF
-,TRBJ1-2,TRBD1,TRBV28,TGTGCCAGCAGTGAACAGGGGAACTATGGCTACACCTTC,CASSEQGNYGYTF
few,TRBJ1-2,-,TRBV30,TGTGCCTGGAGAGGGGACGCCCTCTATGGCTACACCTTC,CAWRGDALYGYTF
few,TRBJ2-7,TRBD2,TRBV29-1,TGCAGCGTTGCGGGTAGCGGGACCTACGAGCAGTACTTC,CSVAGSGTYEQYF
few,TRBJ2-1,-,TRBV11-2,TGTGCCAGCAGCTCTCTAGGCAGAAGCACCTACAATGAGCAGTTCTTC,CASSSLGRSTYNEQFF
-,TRBJ2-7,-,TRBV7-9,TGTGCCAGCAGCTTAAGGCGTGCCGAGCAGTACTTC,CASSLRRAEQYF
-,TRBJ1-2,TRBD1,TRBV29-1,TGCAGGGCCGGGACAGACTATGGCTACACCTTC,CRAGTDYGYTF
few,TRBJ1-5,-,TRBV7-2,TGTGCCAGCAGCCTGATTAGCAATCAGCCCCAGCATTTT,CASSLISNQPQHF
-,TRBJ2-6,-,TRBV9,TGTGCCAGCAGCCCGGCAGGGGCAAACGTCCTGACTTTC,CASSPAGANVLTF
-,TRBJ2-7,-,TRBV28,TGTGCCAGCAGTGGAGACCGAACCCTGCGCTACGAGCAGTACTTC,CASSGDRTLRYEQYF
few,TRBJ2-5,TRBD2,TRBV7-9,TGTGCCAGCAGCGAGGGACTAGCCCTCGGGCTTGGAGAGACCCAGTACTTC,CASSEGLALGLGETQYF
few,TRBJ2-2,TRBD2,TRBV9,TGTGCCAGCAGCGTAAGCGGGAGGGCTAACACCGGGGAGCTGTTTTTT,CASSVSGRANTGELFF
-,TRBJ2-1,TRBD2,TRBV28,TGTGCCAGCAGTTTCCCCGGGACTAGCGGGATGAATGAGCAGTTCTTC,CASSFPGTSGMNEQFF
-,TRBJ2-2,-,TRBV15,TGTGCCACCAGCAGAGAAGTGACCGGGGAGCTGTTTTTT,CATSREVTGELFF
-,TRBJ2-5,TRBD1,TRBV15,TGTGCCACCAGCAGATACAGGGGGGCTGAGACCCAGTACTTC,CATSRYRGAETQYF
-,TRBJ2-7,-,TRBV7-9,TGTGCCAGCAGCCGGGACATCTACGAGCAGTACTTC,CASSRDIYEQYF
-,TRBJ2-7,-,TRBV5-1,TGCGCCAGCAGCTTGGCCGTCTCCTACGAGCAGTACTTC,CASSLAVSYEQYF
few,TRBJ2-1,-,TRBV30,TGTGCCTGGAGGCTGCTTGAGGGGGACAATGAGCAGTTCTTC,CAWRLLEGDNEQFF
-,TRBJ2-2,-,TRBV11-2,TGTGCCAGCACGACTTACAGGGTCGACACCGGGGAGCTGTTTTTT,CASTTYRVDTGELFF